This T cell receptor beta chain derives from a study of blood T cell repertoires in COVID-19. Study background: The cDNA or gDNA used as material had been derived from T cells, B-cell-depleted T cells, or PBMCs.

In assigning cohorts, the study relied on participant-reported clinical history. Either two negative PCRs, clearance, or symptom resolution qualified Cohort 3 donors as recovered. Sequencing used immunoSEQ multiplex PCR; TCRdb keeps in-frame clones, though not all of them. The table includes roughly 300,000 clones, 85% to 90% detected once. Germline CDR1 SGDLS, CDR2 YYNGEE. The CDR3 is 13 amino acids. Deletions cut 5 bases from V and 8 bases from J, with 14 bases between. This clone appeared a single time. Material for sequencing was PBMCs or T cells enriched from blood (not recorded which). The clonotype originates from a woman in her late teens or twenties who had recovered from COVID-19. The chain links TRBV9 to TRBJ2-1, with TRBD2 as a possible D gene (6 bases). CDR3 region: CASSAGNGHEQFF. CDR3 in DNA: TGTGCCAGCAGTGCGGGGAATGGTCATGAGCAGTTCTTC.